Listed here is a single T cell receptor (beta chain). Antigen unknown. The authors sequenced patients whose flow cytometry had shown CD8+CD57+ cell expansion. Genomic DNA acted as the template from which TCR beta VDJ combination and CDR3 sequence profiling were carried out. TCRdb re-analysed the reads in MiXCR, keeping a single row per CDR3 protein. The sample carries about 180,000 distinct CDR3 sequences, around 50% recorded once. This specimen comes from a study of CD8+CD57+ T cells in acquired aplastic anemia. General study findings and limits: In common between the patients and the controls were around 30 CD8+ CDR3 sequences.

V dropped 3 bases and J dropped 8 bases, with 4 bases sitting between them. The length of the CDR3 is 11 residues. Germline CDR1 reads SNHLY; CDR2 reads FYNNEI. This clonotype was obtained from a human donor with aplastic anemia. The gene calls are TRBV2 and TRBJ2-2; D gene unclear. Sequenced material: sorted CD4+, CD8+, or CD8+CD57+ T cells (not recorded which) from PBMCs. In DNA, the CDR3 is TGTGCCAGCAGTGACTCTGGGGAGCTGTTTTTT. This codes for CASSDSGELFF.